This T cell receptor (beta chain) is drawn from a study of OX40 agonist ivuxolimab in advanced cancers. Broader study findings: At 0.1 to 3.0 mg/kg, CD4+ and CD8+ blood T cells expanded clonally by week 6.

Here immunoSEQ multiplex PCR was the method, and the copy in TCRdb shows in-frame clones only, minus some. Of roughly 34,000 clones listed, approximately 89% are singletons. In the case of this clone: Its antigen is unknown.

CDR3 length equals 15 residues. Per the germline V gene, CDR1 is SGDLS and CDR2 is YYNGEE. Losses at the gene ends were 4 bases for V and 4 bases for J; bases not matched to a gene: 7. The chain recombines TRBV9 with TRBJ2-5, with 10 bases identical to TRBD2. The starting material was CD4+ or CD8+ T cells sorted from blood, obtained in a trial of the OX40 agonist ivuxolimab. This clonotype originated in an adult with an advanced solid tumor such as melanoma, head and neck, liver or kidney cancer. CDR3 sequence: CASSSQVAGGETQYF. The CDR3 DNA is TGTGCCAGCAGCTCTCAGGTAGCGGGAGGAGAGACCCAGTACTTC.